The 27 T cell receptor beta chains given below trace back to one sample, sequenced in a study of shared clonotypes between healthy human individuals. Assay: immunoSEQ multiplex PCR; the TCRdb copy retains only in-frame clones and omits some. The sample lists around 1,000,000 clones; 70% to 85% were seen once. The specimen was memory CD4+ T cells from PBMCs. The subset is: CD45RA-negative fraction. These TCRs come from a man aged 18 to 29 in good health. Some clones in this sample may be carry-over from other donors' samples.

This clone was picked up a small number of times. The chain combines TRBV30 with TRBJ2-3, with 9 nucleotides matching TRBD2. The CDR3 runs to 15 residues. The germline CDR1 and CDR2 sequences are GTSNPN and SVGIG (reference sequence). The ends lost 4 bases at V and 3 bases at J; junction bases unmatched: 8. CDR3 DNA: TGTGCCTGGACCGAGGGGCTAGCGGGGACAGATACGCAGTATTTT. Translated: CAWTEGLAGTDTQYF.

J is TRBJ1-1 and V is TRBV7-8; possibly TRBD1 for D (5 bases). Trimming removed 5 bases at V and 0 bases at J, with 7 bases between. Germline CDR1 SGHVS, CDR2 FQNEAQ. The CDR3 is 13 amino acids. The CDR3: CASSDRMNTEAFF. The CDR3 coding sequence is TGTGCCAGCAGCGACAGAATGAACACTGAAGCTTTCTTT.

The CDR3 coding sequence is TGTGCCAGCAGCTTCGGGCTAGCGGAAGAGACCCAGTACTTC. The encoded protein is CASSFGLAEETQYF. V is TRBV7-9 and J is TRBJ2-5; 7 bases align to TRBD2. CDR1 SEHNR and CDR2 FQNEAQ come from the germline V gene (reference sequence). After removal of 3 bases from V and 3 bases from J, the junction contained 4 bases not matched to a gene. The CDR3 consists of 14 residues. The variable domain in full, with the rest retrieved from reference TRBV7-9 and TRBJ2-5, is DTGVSQNPRHKITKRGQNVTFRCDPISEHNRLYWYRQTLGQGPEFLTYFQNEAQLEKSRLLSDRFSAERPKGSFSTLEIQRTEQGDSAMYLCASSFGLAEETQYFGPGTRLLVL.

The chain uses TRBV5-1 and TRBJ2-2; 10 bases line up with TRBD1. Germline assignment: CDR1 SGHRS and CDR2 YFSETQ. This CDR3 is built from 17 residues. V shed 1 base, J shed 7 bases, and the junction held 10 bases outside the gene matches. The CDR3 here is CASSLTGQGEQRGELFF. CDR3 nucleotides: TGCGCCAGCAGCTTGACCGGACAGGGGGAACAACGCGGGGAGCTGTTTTTT.

The chain links TRBV19 to TRBJ2-7; 9 positions agree with TRBD1. The CDR3 extends over 16 amino acids. The junction had 5 bases not matched to a gene; V was cut back by 2 bases and J by 0 bases. CDR1 is LNHDA and CDR2 is SQIVND in the germline V gene (reference sequence). The CDR3 DNA sequence: TGTGCCAGTAGTATACGCGGGACAGGGAGCTCCTACGAGCAGTACTTC. Its protein product is CASSIRGTGSSYEQYF.

This CDR3 is CASSRTSGTDTQYF. The CDR3 region has the DNA TGTGCCAGCAGCCGGACTAGCGGGACAGATACGCAGTATTTT. The genes are TRBV13 and TRBJ2-3; 11 bases agree with TRBD2. The CDR3 has 14 amino acids. The V and J ends lost 5 bases and 3 bases, in that order; junction bases with no gene match: 1. Germline V CDR1 and CDR2: PRHDT, FYEKMQ (reference sequence).

The chain couples TRBV9 to TRBJ2-3, with 8 bases aligning to TRBD1. Trimming removed 3 bases from V and 1 base from J; junction bases left unmatched: 4. Germline lookup yields CDR1 SGDLS and CDR2 YYNGEE. There are 15 residues in the CDR3. CDR3 residues: CASSEGGQGTDTQYF. Here the CDR3 DNA reads TGTGCCAGCAGCGAGGGGGGACAGGGCACAGATACGCAGTATTTT. Supplemented by reference TRBV9 and TRBJ2-3, the full variable domain reads DSGVTQTPKHLITATGQRVTLRCSPRSGDLSVYWYQQSLDQGLQFLIQYYNGEERAKGNILERFSAQQFPDLHSELNLSSLELGDSALYFCASSEGGQGTDTQYFGPGTRLTVL.

A remark on this clone: Other nucleotide sequences from this sample produce the same CDR3. In DNA form, the CDR3 reads TGCGCCAGCAGCCAAGAAGGCGGTTCCACCGGGGAGCTGTTTTTT. Protein sequence: CASSQEGGSTGELFF. The V call is TRBV4-3, the J call TRBJ2-2; no reliable D call. Germline V gives CDR1 LGHNA, CDR2 YSLEER. The CDR3 covers 15 residues. Trimming cost V 0 bases and J 4 bases, with 9 bases left between them.

This sequence joins TRBV28 and TRBJ2-3; 8 positions match TRBD2. Germline V gives CDR1 MDHEN, CDR2 SYDVKM. The V and J ends lost 7 bases and 5 bases, in that order; junction bases with no gene match: 8. The CDR3 loop spans 14 amino acids. CDR3 protein: CASKAGDYRDTQYF. Written as DNA, the CDR3 is TGTGCCAGCAAAGCGGGAGATTATAGAGATACGCAGTATTTT.

The sample holds a few counts of this clone. This chain uses TRBV28 with TRBJ1-4; TRBD1 matches 7 bases. The CDR3 is made up of 16 amino acids. The J segment lost 8 bases and the V segment lost 0 bases, leaving 9 bases of the junction unmatched. Germline CDR1 reads MDHEN; CDR2 reads SYDVKM. The DNA for the CDR3 is TGTGCCAGCAGTTTATGGGGTGGCAGGGGGGGAGAAAAACTGTTTTTT. Amino acids: CASSLWGGRGGEKLFF.

This clone was seen a single time. V gene TRBV7-3 combines with J gene TRBJ2-5; 8 bases map to TRBD2. The CDR3 runs 14 residues. V shed 2 bases, J shed 7 bases, and the junction held 6 bases outside the gene matches. Germline CDR1 reads SGHTA; CDR2 reads FQGTGA. The DNA for the CDR3 is TGTGCCAGCAGCTTATCCAGCGGGAGTGGGACCCAGTACTTC. Protein product: CASSLSSGSGTQYF. Looking up the rest from reference TRBV7-3 and TRBJ2-5 gives the full variable domain: GAGVSQTPSNKVTEKGKYVELRCDPISGHTALYWYRQSLGQGPEFLIYFQGTGAADDSGLPNDRFFAVRPEGSVSTLKIQRTERGDSAVYLCASSLSSGSGTQYFGPGTRLLVL.

The V gene is TRBV7-3, the J gene TRBJ2-6; D perhaps matches TRBD1 (6 bases). Germline V gives CDR1 SGHTA, CDR2 FQGTGA. The CDR3 has 17 amino acids. The V gene lost 3 bases and the J gene lost 1 base, with 13 bases spanning the gap. CDR3 nucleotides: TGTGCCAGCAGCTTCAACAGGGTAGGGTCTGGGGCCAACGTCCTGACTTTC. As protein: CASSFNRVGSGANVLTF.

The chain uses TRBV6-6 and TRBJ1-1; the D is unclear. V lost 1 base and J 4 bases, leaving 7 bases between the germline ends. From germline, CDR1 is MNHNY and CDR2 SVGAGI (reference sequence). CDR3 length equals 13 residues. DNA for the CDR3: TGTGCCAGCAGTTACTTCGAACGCACTGAAGCTTTCTTT. This codes for CASSYFERTEAFF.

V gene TRBV30 combines with J gene TRBJ2-3, with D hard to call. Germline V gives CDR1 GTSNPN, CDR2 SVGIG (reference sequence). The ends were cut back, 1 base at V and 5 bases at J, with 4 bases in the middle. The CDR3 runs to 11 residues. CDR3 protein: CAWSEEDTQYF. The CDR3 bases are TGTGCCTGGAGTGAAGAAGATACGCAGTATTTT.

The chain has TRBV13 and TRBJ1-1; D is perhaps TRBD1 (5 bases). There are 14 residues in the CDR3. Germline V gene lookup returns CDR1 PRHDT and CDR2 FYEKMQ (reference sequence). Trimming left V 5 bases short and J 0 bases short, with 10 bases between. CDR3 region: CASSRGQMNTEAFF. For the CDR3, the DNA is TGTGCCAGCAGCCGGGGCCAGATGAACACTGAAGCTTTCTTT.

The V gene is TRBV5-1, the J gene TRBJ2-1, with TRBD2 identical over 9 bases. The CDR3 has 18 amino acids. Germline lookup yields CDR1 SGHRS and CDR2 YFSETQ. V lost 0 bases to trimming and J lost 0 bases; unmatched junction nucleotides: 7. CDR3 nucleotide sequence: TGCGCCAGCAGCTTGGGAGGTCGTAGCGGGAGCTCCTACAATGAGCAGTTCTTC. Amino acid sequence: CASSLGGRSGSSYNEQFF.

The chain links TRBV5-1 to TRBJ1-4, with 7 bases lining up with TRBD1. Germline-derived CDR1 and CDR2 are SGHRS and YFSETQ. V dropped 7 bases and J dropped 5; count of bases not matched to a gene: 11. This CDR3 has 15 residues. The CDR3 DNA follows: TGCGCCAGCGGCCGGTCCGGGACAGAGAATGAAAAACTGTTTTTT. It encodes CASGRSGTENEKLFF. Full variable domain (remainder filled in from reference TRBV5-1 and TRBJ1-4): KAGVTQTPRYLIKTRGQQVTLSCSPISGHRSVSWYQQTPGQGLQFLFEYFSETQRNKGNFPGRFSGRQFSNSRSEMNVSTLELGDSALYLCASGRSGTENEKLFFGSGTQLSVL.

V is TRBV29-1 and J is TRBJ2-3, with 9 bases lining up with TRBD1. The CDR3 extends over 14 amino acids. V lost 7 bases and J lost 0; bases outside the gene matches: 5. Germline V lookup: CDR1 SQVTM, CDR2 ANQGSEA. The chain's CDR3 is CSESGTGSTDTQYF. CDR3 coding DNA: TGCAGCGAGTCCGGGACAGGGAGCACAGATACGCAGTATTTT.

The V and J genes are TRBV18 and TRBJ1-3; D ambiguous. Per germline, CDR1 KGHSH and CDR2 LQKENI. V gave up 4 bases and J gave up 7 bases, with 14 bases separating them. This CDR3 is 14 amino acids long. The CDR3 region has the DNA TGTGCCAGCTCACAAGGAGCCATCGGGAACACCATATATTTT. Its protein is CASSQGAIGNTIYF.

The chain links TRBV5-1 to TRBJ2-3, with D perhaps matching TRBD2 (5 bases). Germline assignment: CDR1 SGHRS and CDR2 YFSETQ. Deletions cut 1 base from V and 7 bases from J, with 19 bases between. The length of the CDR3 is 16 residues. The CDR3 nucleotides read TGCGCCAGCAGCTTGCCAGTTACGGGGAGTATGAATACGCAGTATTTT. Protein product: CASSLPVTGSMNTQYF.

The V call is TRBV27, the J call TRBJ2-1; D is undetermined. Germline V lookup: CDR1 MNHEY, CDR2 SMNVEV (reference sequence). V was pared by 0 bases and J by 5 bases, with 11 bases between. The CDR3 is 15 residues long. For the CDR3, the DNA is TGTGCCAGCAGTTTATCGCCCCGACTCGACAATGAGCAGTTCTTC. Translated, it gives CASSLSPRLDNEQFF.

This clone was recorded many times. Within the sample, other DNA sequences also encode this same CDR3. The chain is built from TRBV30 and TRBJ2-2; perhaps TRBD2 as D (6 bases). The ends were cut back, 0 bases at V and 6 bases at J, with 14 bases in the middle. Germline V gene sequence: CDR1 GTSNPN, CDR2 SVGIG (reference sequence). There are 15 residues in the CDR3. CDR3 sequence reads: CAWSVQGREAGELFF. CDR3 DNA: TGTGCCTGGAGTGTTCAGGGCAGGGAGGCCGGGGAGCTGTTTTTT.

With regard to this clone: This could be a read error, since a much larger clone is one nucleotide away. The rearrangement uses TRBV14 and TRBJ2-3, with D hard to call. CDR3 length equals 12 residues. Germline CDR1 SGHDN, CDR2 FVKESK. Deletions cut 6 bases from V and 0 bases from J, with 4 bases between. The CDR3 region is CASSDSTDTQYF. CDR3 nucleotides: TGTGCCAGCAGTGACAGCACAGATACGCAGTATTTT.

This clone was seen once. This rearrangement joins TRBV7-9 to TRBJ2-7, with TRBD1 as a possible D gene (5 bases). V dropped 2 bases and J dropped 5 bases, with 10 bases sitting between them. From germline, CDR1 is SEHNR and CDR2 FQNEAQ (reference sequence). The CDR3 runs 13 residues. The CDR3 sequence: CASSLIGVNEQYF. The CDR3 region has the DNA TGTGCCAGCAGCTTAATAGGGGTAAACGAGCAGTACTTC.

The chain carries TRBV28 and TRBJ1-6; D remains ambiguous. Germline CDR1 reads MDHEN; CDR2 reads SYDVKM. This CDR3 comprises 17 residues. Trimming cost V 4 bases and J 7 bases, with 20 bases left between them. CDR3 residues: CASSSVSGDSLNSPLHF. The CDR3 DNA sequence: TGTGCCAGCAGTTCAGTCTCCGGCGATTCTTTAAATTCACCCCTCCACTTT.

V gene TRBV5-4 combines with J gene TRBJ1-5, with 9 bases aligning to TRBD1. Germline CDR1 and CDR2: SGHNT and YYREEE (reference sequence). The CDR3 extends over 15 amino acids. Trimming took 4 bases from V and 3 from J; bases not matched to a gene: 5. CDR3 residues: CASSQDRGPNQPQHF. The CDR3 DNA reads TGTGCCAGCAGCCAGGACAGGGGCCCCAATCAGCCCCAGCATTTT.

This rearrangement joins TRBV7-9 to TRBJ1-2; 11 bases match TRBD1. Germline lookup yields CDR1 SEHNR and CDR2 FQNEAQ (reference sequence). The CDR3 consists of 16 residues. Germline trimming cut 1 base from V and 3 bases from J; bases unmatched to any gene: 4. The CDR3: CASSLGRTGGDYGYTF. CDR3 DNA: TGTGCCAGCAGCTTAGGGCGGACAGGGGGCGACTATGGCTACACCTTC.